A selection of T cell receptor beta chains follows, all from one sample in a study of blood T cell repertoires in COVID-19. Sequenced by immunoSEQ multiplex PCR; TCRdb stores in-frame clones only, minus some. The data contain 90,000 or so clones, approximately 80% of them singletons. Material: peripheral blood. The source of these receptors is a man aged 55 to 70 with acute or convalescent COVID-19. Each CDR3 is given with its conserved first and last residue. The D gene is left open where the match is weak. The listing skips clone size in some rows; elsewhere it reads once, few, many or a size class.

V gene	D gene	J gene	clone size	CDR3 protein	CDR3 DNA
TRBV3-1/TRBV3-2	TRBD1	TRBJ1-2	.	CASSQVTGGYGYTF	TGTGCCAGCAGCCAAGTGACAGGGGGCTATGGCTACACCTTC
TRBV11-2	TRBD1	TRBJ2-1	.	CASSLGQYNEQFF	TGTGCCAGCAGCTTGGGACAGTACAATGAGCAGTTCTTC
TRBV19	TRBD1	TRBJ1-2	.	CASSIPSGTDREGDYYYGYTF	TGTGCCAGTAGTATCCCATCCGGAACGGACAGGGAAGGGGACTACTACTATGGCTACACCTTC
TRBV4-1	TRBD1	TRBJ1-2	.	CASSQGALQTGSYGYTF	TGCGCCAGCAGCCAAGGAGCCCTTCAGACAGGGAGCTATGGCTACACCTTC
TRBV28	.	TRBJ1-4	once	CASGRGEKLFF	TGTGCCAGCGGGAGGGGTGAAAAACTGTTTTTT
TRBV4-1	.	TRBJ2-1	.	CASSQDNRAGTYNEQFF	TGCGCCAGCAGCCAAGATAACAGGGCTGGGACCTACAATGAGCAGTTCTTC
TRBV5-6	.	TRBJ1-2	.	CASSSLDKIYVYGYTF	TGTGCCAGCAGCTCACTAGACAAGATTTATGTCTATGGCTACACCTTC
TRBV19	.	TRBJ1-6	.	CASGPRSSYNSPLHF	TGTGCCAGTGGCCCACGGAGCTCCTATAATTCACCCCTCCACTTT
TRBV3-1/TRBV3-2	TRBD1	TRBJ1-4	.	CASSQGQGAEKLFF	TGTGCCAGCAGCCAAGGACAGGGTGCGGAAAAACTGTTTTTT
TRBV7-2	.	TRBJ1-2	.	CASSYTGSYGYTF	TGTGCCAGCAGCTATACCGGGAGCTATGGCTACACCTTC
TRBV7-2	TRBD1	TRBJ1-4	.	CASSLGRTGANEKLFF	TGTGCCAGCAGCTTAGGTAGAACAGGGGCGAATGAAAAACTGTTTTTT
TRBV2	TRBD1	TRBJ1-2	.	CASSPQGVLANYGYTF	TGTGCCAGCAGTCCACAGGGGGTTCTAGCTAACTATGGCTACACCTTC
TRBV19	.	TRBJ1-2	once	CASRQGYGYTF	TGTGCCAGTAGACAGGGCTATGGCTACACCTTC
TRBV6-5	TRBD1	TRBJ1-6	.	CASSYSWRQGNSPLHF	TGTGCCAGCAGTTACTCGTGGAGACAGGGAAATTCACCCCTCCACTTT
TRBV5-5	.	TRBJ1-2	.	CASSFDWDAGRYDGYTF	TGTGCCAGCAGCTTTGATTGGGACGCGGGGAGGTACGATGGCTACACCTTC
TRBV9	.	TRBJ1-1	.	CASSVEQLMNTEAFF	TGTGCCAGCAGCGTAGAACAGCTCATGAACACTGAAGCTTTCTTT
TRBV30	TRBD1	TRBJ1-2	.	CAWSALGTGHLLYGYTF	TGTGCCTGGAGTGCCCTAGGGACAGGGCACTTGTTATATGGCTACACCTTC
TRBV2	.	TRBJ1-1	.	CASTQELYAEAFF	TGTGCCAGCACCCAAGAGCTCTACGCTGAAGCTTTCTTT
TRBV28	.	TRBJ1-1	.	CASREQGGDTEAFF	TGTGCCAGCAGGGAACAGGGTGGGGACACTGAAGCTTTCTTT
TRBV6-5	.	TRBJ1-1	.	CASSYSAGNTEAFF	TGTGCCAGCAGTTACTCAGCGGGGAACACTGAAGCTTTCTTT
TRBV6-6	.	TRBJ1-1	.	CASSLGRGDAFF	TGTGCCAGCAGCCTCGGCCGAGGAGACGCTTTCTTT
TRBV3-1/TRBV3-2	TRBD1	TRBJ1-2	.	CASSHYGQGDYGYTF	TGTGCCAGCAGCCACTACGGACAGGGAGACTATGGCTACACCTTC
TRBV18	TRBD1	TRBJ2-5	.	CASSPPPGGETQYF	TGTGCCAGCTCACCCCCTCCAGGGGGAGAGACCCAGTACTTC
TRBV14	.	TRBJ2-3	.	CASSATGFSTDTQYF	TGTGCCAGCAGCGCCACAGGTTTTAGCACAGATACGCAGTATTTT
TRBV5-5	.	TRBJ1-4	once	CASSPGGWSDSLFF	TGTGCCAGCAGCCCGGGGGGGTGGTCGGATTCACTGTTTTTT
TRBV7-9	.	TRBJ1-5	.	CASSREYSNQPQHF	TGTGCCAGCAGTCGAGAGTATAGCAATCAGCCCCAGCATTTT
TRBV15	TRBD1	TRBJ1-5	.	CATSHQGTVYQPQHF	TGTGCCACCAGCCACCAGGGGACAGTTTATCAGCCCCAGCATTTT
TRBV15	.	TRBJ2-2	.	CATSSSLVQLTGELFF	TGTGCCACCAGCAGTTCCTTAGTCCAACTCACCGGGGAGCTGTTTTTT
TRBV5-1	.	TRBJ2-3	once	CASQGTASSPQITDTQYF	TGCGCCAGCCAGGGGACCGCTAGTTCCCCTCAAATCACAGATACGCAGTATTTT
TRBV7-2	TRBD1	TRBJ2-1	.	CASSQGSGGLNEQFF	TGTGCCAGCAGCCAAGGTTCAGGGGGCTTAAATGAGCAGTTCTTC
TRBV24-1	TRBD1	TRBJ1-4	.	CATSDLGPTGHEKLFF	TGTGCCACCAGTGATTTGGGGCCGACAGGGCATGAAAAACTGTTTTTT
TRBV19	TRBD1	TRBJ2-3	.	CASSMNGQGSTDTQYF	TGTGCCAGTAGTATGAATGGACAGGGGAGCACAGATACGCAGTATTTT
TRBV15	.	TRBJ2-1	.	CATSRGGGQSNEQFF	TGTGCCACCAGCAGAGGGGGGGGACAAAGCAATGAGCAGTTCTTC
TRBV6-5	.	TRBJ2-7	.	CASSYALQGSYEQYF	TGTGCCAGCAGTTACGCCCTACAGGGTTCCTACGAGCAGTACTTC
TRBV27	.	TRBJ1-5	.	CASSPDRGGLDQPQHF	TGTGCCAGCAGTCCGGATCGGGGAGGACTCGATCAGCCCCAGCATTTT
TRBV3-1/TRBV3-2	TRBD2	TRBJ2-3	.	CASSHHTGTSGGRTDTQYF	TGTGCCAGCAGCCACCATACCGGGACTAGCGGGGGGAGGACAGATACGCAGTATTTT
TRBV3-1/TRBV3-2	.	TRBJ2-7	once	CASSRAGSTYEQYF	TGTGCCAGCAGCCGGGCAGGTTCCACCTACGAGCAGTACTTC
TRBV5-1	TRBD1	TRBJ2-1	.	CASSLGNGQGGDEQFF	TGCGCCAGCAGCCTGGGAAACGGACAGGGGGGCGATGAGCAGTTCTTC
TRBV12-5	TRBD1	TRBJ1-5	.	CASGLLRGLRQGGWGNQPQHF	TGTGCTAGTGGTTTGCTAAGAGGGTTGAGACAGGGGGGTTGGGGCAATCAGCCCCAGCATTTT
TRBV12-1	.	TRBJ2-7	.	CASSYPRTGVYEQYF	TGTGCCAGCAGCTACCCTCGGACTGGTGTCTACGAGCAGTACTTC
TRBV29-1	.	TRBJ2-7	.	CSVMTYSYEQYF	TGCAGCGTTATGACTTACTCCTACGAGCAGTACTTC
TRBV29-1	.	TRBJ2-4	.	CSVEGLAKNIQYF	TGCAGCGTTGAGGGGCTAGCCAAAAACATTCAGTACTTC
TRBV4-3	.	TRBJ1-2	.	CASSPGEGPGSGYTF	TGCGCCAGCAGCCCAGGGGAGGGGCCGGGGAGTGGCTACACCTTC
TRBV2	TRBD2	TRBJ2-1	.	CASRGYIGSGSNEQFF	TGTGCCAGCAGGGGCTATATTGGTAGCGGGTCCAATGAGCAGTTCTTC
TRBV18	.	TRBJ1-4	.	CASSRARQGSEKLFF	TGTGCCAGCTCACGGGCACGTCAGGGGAGTGAAAAACTGTTTTTT
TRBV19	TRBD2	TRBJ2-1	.	CASSTASGGAINEQFF	TGTGCCAGTAGTACGGCTAGCGGGGGGGCCATTAATGAGCAGTTCTTC
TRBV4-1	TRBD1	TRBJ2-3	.	CASSLGTGVATDTQYF	TGCGCCAGCAGCCTCGGGACAGGGGTCGCCACAGATACGCAGTATTTT
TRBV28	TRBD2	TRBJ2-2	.	CASRVAGGQGGELFF	TGTGCCAGCAGGGTAGCGGGGGGGCAAGGCGGGGAGCTGTTTTTT
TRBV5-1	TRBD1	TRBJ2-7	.	CASSPQQGARYEQYF	TGCGCCAGCAGCCCGCAACAGGGGGCGCGGTACGAGCAGTACTTC
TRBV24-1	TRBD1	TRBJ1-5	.	CATRKNRGNSNQPQHF	TGTGCCACCAGGAAGAACAGGGGAAATAGCAATCAGCCCCAGCATTTT
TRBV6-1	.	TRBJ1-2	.	CASSEPLRGLGGYTF	TGTGCCAGCAGTGAACCGCTCCGGGGGTTAGGTGGCTACACCTTC
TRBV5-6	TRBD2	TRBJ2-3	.	CASSIRLAGPSTDTQYF	TGTGCCAGCAGCATTAGACTAGCGGGGCCGTCGACAGATACGCAGTATTTT
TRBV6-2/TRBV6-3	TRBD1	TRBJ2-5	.	CASSSGTGARLGTQYF	TGTGCCAGCAGTTCCGGAACAGGGGCCCGCCTGGGGACCCAGTACTTC
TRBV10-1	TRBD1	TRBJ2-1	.	CASSERGDRGRLLRYNEQFF	TGCGCCAGCAGTGAGCGGGGGGACAGGGGGCGCTTGTTACGCTACAATGAGCAGTTCTTC
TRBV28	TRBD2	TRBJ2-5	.	CASSRGGRETQYF	TGTGCCAGCAGTCGGGGGGGGAGAGAGACCCAGTACTTC